Following are 16 T cell receptor beta chains from one sample sequenced in a study of post-analysis software for immune sequencing data. Whole-study findings and limits: Four or five TRBV segments were more frequent in patients than controls; TRBV5-6, TRBV5-1 and TRBV20-1 belonged to this group.

For these receptors, no antigen is known. Unique molecular identifiers featured in each of the TCR beta cDNA libraries. From the PCR reads, TCRdb called clonotypes with MiXCR, one entry per CDR3 protein. Among 450,000 to 700,000 distinct CDR3 sequences, 40% to 50% were seen once, and the ten largest hold 1.7%. The sequencing sample was made of blood. Every receptor here comes from a girl between 10 and 17 years old with multiple sclerosis.

The chain employs TRBV6-1 and TRBJ2-7; D gene ambiguous. The CDR3 loop spans 12 amino acids. From germline, CDR1 is MNHNS and CDR2 SASEGT. Trimming took off 6 bases at V and 3 bases at J, with 9 bases between the two ends. CDR3 in amino acids: CASSKGRYEQYF. As DNA, the CDR3 is TGTGCCAGCAGCAAAGGTCGCTACGAGCAGTACTTC.

The gene calls are TRBV10-3 and TRBJ2-7; D gene uncertain. This CDR3 is built from 14 residues. Trimming took off 0 bases at V and 3 bases at J, with 9 bases between the two ends. The germline CDR1 and CDR2 sequences are ENHRY and SYGVKD. DNA for the CDR3: TGTGCCATCAGTGAGTCGGGCACCAACTACGAGCAGTACTTC. Translating gives CAISESGTNYEQYF.

This clonotype was seen more than once but under ten times. This chain connects TRBV5-5 to TRBJ2-1, with 9 bases matching TRBD1. Trimming removed 6 bases from V and 7 bases from J; junction bases left unmatched: 8. The CDR3 loop spans 14 amino acids. Germline CDR1 is SGHKS and CDR2 is YYEKEE (reference sequence). CDR3 nucleotide sequence: TGTGCCAGCATCTTAGGGGACAGGGTGAATGAGCAGTTCTTC. It is translated as CASILGDRVNEQFF.

The chain combines TRBV5-1 with TRBJ2-7; TRBD2 matches at 8 bases. The CDR3 covers 15 residues. J gave up 0 bases and V 7 bases, and 9 bases lay outside the gene matches. Germline values: CDR1 SGHRS, CDR2 YFSETQ. CDR3 bases: TGCGCCAGCGGACGTAGCGGGGCGTACTCCTACGAGCAGTACTTC. It is translated as CASGRSGAYSYEQYF.

The V gene is TRBV20-1, the J gene TRBJ2-1; perhaps TRBD2 as D (6 bases). Germline loops: CDR1 DFQATT, CDR2 SNEGSKA (reference sequence). The CDR3 totals 13 residues. With 6 bases removed from V and 7 bases from J, the gap between germline ends came to 16 bases. The CDR3 sequence is CSAGTGGLNEQFF. The CDR3 nucleotides are TGCAGTGCGGGGACCGGGGGATTAAATGAGCAGTTCTTC.

This rearrangement joins TRBV5-1 to TRBJ2-3, with 11 bases lining up with TRBD2. Trimming at V came to 4 bases and at J to 9 bases, leaving 16 bases not matched to a gene. Germline V CDR1 and CDR2: SGHRS, YFSETQ. The CDR3 has 17 residues. The CDR3 coding sequence is TGCGCCAGCAGCACCACGACTAGCGGGGACACACAGATAACGCAGTATTTT. It is translated as CASSTTTSGDTQITQYF.

This chain connects TRBV29-1 to TRBJ2-1, with 7 bases matching TRBD1. The CDR3 runs 13 residues. V dropped 4 bases and J dropped 3; count of bases not matched to a gene: 3. The V gene's germline CDR1 is SQVTM and CDR2 ANQGSEA. CDR3 amino acids: CSVARGNYNEQFF. The CDR3 nucleotides are TGCAGCGTTGCCAGGGGGAACTACAATGAGCAGTTCTTC.

There are a few counts of this clonotype. The rearrangement joins TRBV9 to TRBJ2-1, with TRBD2 as a possible D gene (5 bases). Germline CDR1 reads SGDLS; CDR2 reads YYNGEE. The length of the CDR3 is 15 residues. Between the trimmed V and J ends, which lost 3 bases and 1 base, there was a span of 11 bases. In DNA, the CDR3 is TGTGCCAGCAGCGAGAGGGTAGGTTCCTACAATGAGCAGTTCTTC. The encoded protein is CASSERVGSYNEQFF.

This clonotype was detected only a few times. The V gene is TRBV2, the J gene TRBJ2-4; either TRBD1 or TRBD2 may fit D (6 bases each). V lost 8 bases and J 0 bases, leaving 8 bases between the germline ends. The CDR3 has 13 amino acids. Germline V gives CDR1 SNHLY, CDR2 FYNNEI. This chain's CDR3 is CASGGPAKNIQYF. As DNA, the CDR3 is TGTGCCAGCGGGGGGCCAGCCAAAAACATTCAGTACTTC.

The V call is TRBV6-2 or TRBV6-3, the J call TRBJ2-7; tentative D call: TRBD1 (7 bases). Germline V lookup: CDR1 MNHEY, CDR2 SVGEGT. The CDR3 spans 14 residues. V lost 0 bases, J lost 5 bases, and 11 bases lay in between. The CDR3 here is CASSYSGGGNEQYF. The CDR3 DNA is TGTGCCAGCAGTTACTCTGGAGGGGGCAACGAGCAGTACTTC.

This clonotype showed up just a few times. V gene TRBV20-1 combines with J gene TRBJ2-3; a possible D gene is TRBD1 (6 bases). The CDR3 has 13 residues. CDR1 and CDR2 from the germline V gene are DFQATT and SNEGSKA (reference sequence). Trimming removed 6 bases at V and 6 bases at J, with 16 bases between. CDR3 loop: CSAADRITDTQYF. Written as DNA, the CDR3 is TGCAGTGCAGCCGACAGGATCACGGATACGCAGTATTTT.

The V gene is TRBV7-9, the J gene TRBJ2-5; D is unclear. CDR3 length: 13 amino acids. Germline V gene sequence: CDR1 SEHNR, CDR2 FQNEAQ (reference sequence). The germline V and J ends were trimmed by 7 bases and 11 bases, with 20 bases remaining between them. The CDR3 coding sequence is TGTGCCAGCACCCCCGGAGATTACAATGAGCAGTACTTC. This codes for CASTPGDYNEQYF.

This chain links TRBV20-1 with TRBJ1-5; D might be TRBD1 (5 bases). The germline V gene encodes CDR1 DFQATT and CDR2 SNEGSKA (reference sequence). V was trimmed by 6 bases and J by 5 bases, leaving 17 bases between them. CDR3 length: 14 residues. In nucleotides, the CDR3 is TGCAGTGCGTGGGTCGGCAGGGCCTATCAGCCCCAGCATTTT. Its translation is CSAWVGRAYQPQHF.

With regard to this clonotype: At one of its ends the junction is not consistent with the germline gene, which may arise from a read error. The V call is TRBV11-2, the J call TRBJ2-1; a weak D match, TRBD2 (6 bases). CDR3 length equals 17 residues. The germline V gene encodes CDR1 SGHAT and CDR2 FQNNGV. CDR3 in DNA: TGTGCCAGCTGCTTAACTAGAGAGCTAGCGAGGTACAATGAGCAGTTCTTC. Protein: CASCLTRELARYNEQFF.

On this clonotype: At one end, the junction sequence differs from germline, possibly due to a read error. This chain uses TRBV5-6 with TRBJ2-1, with D maybe TRBD1 (6 bases). Germline V gene lookup returns CDR1 SGHDT and CDR2 YYEEEE. The CDR3 is 13 amino acids. In DNA, the CDR3 is TGTGCCAGCAGCTTTGGACAGTGGAATGGGCAGTTCTTC. It codes for CASSFGQWNGQFF. Together with reference TRBV5-6 and TRBJ2-1, the CDR3 gives the full variable domain: DAGVTQSPTHLIKTRGQQVTLRCSPKSGHDTVSWYQQALGQGPQFIFQYYEEEERQRGNFPDRFSGHQFPNYSSELNVNALLLGDSALYLCASSFGQWNGQFFGPGTRLTVL.

To note about this clonotype: The junction departs from the called germline gene at one end, perhaps through a read error. This rearrangement joins TRBV29-1 to TRBJ2-7, with a possible D match to TRBD2 (5 bases). CDR3 size: 12 residues. Germline CDR1 is SQVTM and CDR2 is ANQGSEA. CDR3 bases: TGCAACGTTGAAGAGGGCGGGTACGAGCAGTACTTC. This sequence encodes CNVEEGGYEQYF.